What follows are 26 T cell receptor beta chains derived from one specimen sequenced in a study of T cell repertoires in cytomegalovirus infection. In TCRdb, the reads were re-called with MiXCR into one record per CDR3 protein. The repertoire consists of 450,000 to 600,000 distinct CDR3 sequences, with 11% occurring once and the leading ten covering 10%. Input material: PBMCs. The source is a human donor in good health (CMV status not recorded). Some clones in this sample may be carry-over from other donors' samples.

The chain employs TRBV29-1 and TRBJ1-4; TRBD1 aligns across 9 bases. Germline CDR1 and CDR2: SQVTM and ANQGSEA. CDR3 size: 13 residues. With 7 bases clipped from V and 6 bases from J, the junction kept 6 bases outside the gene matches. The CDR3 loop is CSARDRVYEKLFF. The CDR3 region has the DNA TGCAGCGCCCGGGACAGGGTTTATGAAAAACTGTTTTTT.

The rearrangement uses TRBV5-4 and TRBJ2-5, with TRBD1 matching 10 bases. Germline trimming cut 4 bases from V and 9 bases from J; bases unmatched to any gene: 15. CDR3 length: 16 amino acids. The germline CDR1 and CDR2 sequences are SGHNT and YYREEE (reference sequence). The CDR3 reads CASSPSGTGVGVAQYF. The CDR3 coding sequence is TGTGCCAGCAGCCCGAGTGGGACAGGGGTCGGGGTCGCCCAGTACTTC.

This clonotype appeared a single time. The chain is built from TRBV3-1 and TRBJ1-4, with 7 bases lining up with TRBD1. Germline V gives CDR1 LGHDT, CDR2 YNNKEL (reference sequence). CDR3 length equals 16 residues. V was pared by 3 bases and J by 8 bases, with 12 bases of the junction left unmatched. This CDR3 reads CASSHPLTGRQEKLFF. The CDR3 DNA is TGTGCCAGCAGCCATCCTTTGACAGGGCGTCAAGAAAAACTGTTTTTT.

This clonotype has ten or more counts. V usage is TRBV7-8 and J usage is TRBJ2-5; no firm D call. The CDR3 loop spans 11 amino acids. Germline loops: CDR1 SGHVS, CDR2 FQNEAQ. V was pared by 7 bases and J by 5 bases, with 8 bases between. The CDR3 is CASIFGETQYF. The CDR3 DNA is TGTGCCAGCATTTTTGGGGAGACCCAGTACTTC. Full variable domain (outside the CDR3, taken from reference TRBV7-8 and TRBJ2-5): GAGVSQSPRYKVAKRGQDVALRCDPISGHVSLFWYQQALGQGPEFLTYFQNEAQLDKSGLPSDRFFAERPEGSVSTLKIQRTQQEDSAVYLCASIFGETQYFGPGTRLLVL.

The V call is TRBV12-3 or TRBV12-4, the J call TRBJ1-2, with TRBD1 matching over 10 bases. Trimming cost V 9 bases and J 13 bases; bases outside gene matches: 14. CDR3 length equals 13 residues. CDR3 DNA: TGTGCCAGAAGTCGTGACGGGACAGGGGATTCCACCTTC. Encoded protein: CARSRDGTGDSTF.

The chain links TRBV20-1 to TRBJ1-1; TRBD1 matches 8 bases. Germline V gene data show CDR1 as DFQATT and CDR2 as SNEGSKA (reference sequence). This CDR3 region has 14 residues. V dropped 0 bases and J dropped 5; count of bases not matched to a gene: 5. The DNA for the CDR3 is TGCAGTGCTAGAGATTACAGGGGGGTGACTGAAGCTTTCTTT. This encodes CSARDYRGVTEAFF.

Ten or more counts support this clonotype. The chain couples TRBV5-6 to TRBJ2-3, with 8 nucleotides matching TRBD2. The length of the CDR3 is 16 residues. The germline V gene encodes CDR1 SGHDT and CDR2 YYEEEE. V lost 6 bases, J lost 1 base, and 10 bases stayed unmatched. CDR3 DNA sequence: TGTGCCAGCATCACGGGACGGGAGGGGGGCACAGATACGCAGTATTTT. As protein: CASITGREGGTDTQYF. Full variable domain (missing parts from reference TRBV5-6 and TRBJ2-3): DAGVTQSPTHLIKTRGQQVTLRCSPKSGHDTVSWYQQALGQGPQFIFQYYEEEERQRGNFPDRFSGHQFPNYSSELNVNALLLGDSALYLCASITGREGGTDTQYFGPGTRLTVL.

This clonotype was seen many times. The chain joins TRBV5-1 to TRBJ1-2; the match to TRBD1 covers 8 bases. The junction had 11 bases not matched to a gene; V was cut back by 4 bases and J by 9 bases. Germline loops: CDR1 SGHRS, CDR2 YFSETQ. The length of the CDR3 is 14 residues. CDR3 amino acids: CASSENDRGGRYTF. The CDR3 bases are TGCGCCAGCAGCGAGAACGACAGGGGAGGCCGCTACACCTTC.

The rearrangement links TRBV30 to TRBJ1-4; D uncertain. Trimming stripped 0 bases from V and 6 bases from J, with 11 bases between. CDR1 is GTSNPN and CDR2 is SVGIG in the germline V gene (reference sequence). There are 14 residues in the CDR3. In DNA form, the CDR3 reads TGTGCCTGGAGTGTTGTACGCGGCTATGAAAAACTGTTTTTT. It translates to CAWSVVRGYEKLFF.

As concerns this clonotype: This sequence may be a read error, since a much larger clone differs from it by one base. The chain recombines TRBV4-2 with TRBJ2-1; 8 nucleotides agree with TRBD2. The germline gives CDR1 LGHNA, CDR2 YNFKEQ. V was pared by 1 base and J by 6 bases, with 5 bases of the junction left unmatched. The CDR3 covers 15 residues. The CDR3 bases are TGTGCCAGCAGCCAAGGGGCGGGGGGAATCAATGAGCAGTTCTTC. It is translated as CASSQGAGGINEQFF.

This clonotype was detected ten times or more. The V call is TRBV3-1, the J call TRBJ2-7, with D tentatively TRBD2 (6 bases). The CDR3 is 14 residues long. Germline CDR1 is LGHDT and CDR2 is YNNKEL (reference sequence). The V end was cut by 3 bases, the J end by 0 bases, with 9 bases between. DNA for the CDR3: TGTGCCAGCAGCCAGGGACTGGACTCCTACGAGCAGTACTTC. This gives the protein CASSQGLDSYEQYF.

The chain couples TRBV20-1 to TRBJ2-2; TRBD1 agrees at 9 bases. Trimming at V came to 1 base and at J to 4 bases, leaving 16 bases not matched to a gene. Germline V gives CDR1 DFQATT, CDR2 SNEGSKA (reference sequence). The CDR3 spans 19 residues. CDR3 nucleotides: TGCAGTGCTAGAGGGGCCGGGACAGGGCTCCCTGACCGCACCGGGGAGCTGTTTTTT. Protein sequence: CSARGAGTGLPDRTGELFF.

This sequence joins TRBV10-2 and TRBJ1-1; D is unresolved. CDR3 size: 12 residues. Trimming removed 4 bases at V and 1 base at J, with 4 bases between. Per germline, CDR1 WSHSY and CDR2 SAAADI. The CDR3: CASSAKNTEAFF. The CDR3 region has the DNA TGCGCCAGCAGTGCCAAGAACACTGAAGCTTTCTTT.

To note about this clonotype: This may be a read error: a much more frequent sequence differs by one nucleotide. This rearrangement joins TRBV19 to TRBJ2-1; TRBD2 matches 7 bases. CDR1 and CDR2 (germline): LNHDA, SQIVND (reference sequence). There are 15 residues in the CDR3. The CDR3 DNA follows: TGTGCCAGTTGTATGAGCGGGATGGAAAAAAATGAGCAGTTCTTC. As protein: CASCMSGMEKNEQFF.

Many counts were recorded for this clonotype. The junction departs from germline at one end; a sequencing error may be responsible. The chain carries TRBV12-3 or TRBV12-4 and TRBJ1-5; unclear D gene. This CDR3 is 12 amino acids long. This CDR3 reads CASSFLGRSQHF. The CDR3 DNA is TGTGCCAGCAGTTTTTTGGGCAGGTCCCAACATTTT.

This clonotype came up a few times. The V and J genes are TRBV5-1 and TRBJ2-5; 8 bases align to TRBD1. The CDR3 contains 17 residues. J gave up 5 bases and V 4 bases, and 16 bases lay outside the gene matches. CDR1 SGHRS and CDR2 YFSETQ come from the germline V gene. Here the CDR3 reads CASSPPSSTGARETQYF. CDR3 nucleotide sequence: TGCGCCAGCAGCCCCCCCTCATCGACAGGGGCGAGGGAGACCCAGTACTTC. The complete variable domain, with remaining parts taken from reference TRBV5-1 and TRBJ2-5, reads KAGVTQTPRYLIKTRGQQVTLSCSPISGHRSVSWYQQTPGQGLQFLFEYFSETQRNKGNFPGRFSGRQFSNSRSEMNVSTLELGDSALYLCASSPPSSTGARETQYFGPGTRLLVL.

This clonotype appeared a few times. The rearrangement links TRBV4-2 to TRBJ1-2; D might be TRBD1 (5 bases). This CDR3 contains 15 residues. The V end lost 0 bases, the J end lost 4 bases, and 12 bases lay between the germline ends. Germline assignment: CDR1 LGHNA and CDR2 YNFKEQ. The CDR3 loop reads CASSQEEQVVYGYTF. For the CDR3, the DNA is TGTGCCAGCAGCCAAGAGGAACAGGTAGTCTATGGCTACACCTTC.

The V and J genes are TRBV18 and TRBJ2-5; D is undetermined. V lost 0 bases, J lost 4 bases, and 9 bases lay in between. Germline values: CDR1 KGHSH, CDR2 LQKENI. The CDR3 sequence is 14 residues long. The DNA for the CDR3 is TGTGCCAGCTCACCACCTTCCTCGGGAGAGACCCAGTACTTC. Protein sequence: CASSPPSSGETQYF.

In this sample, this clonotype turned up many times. CDR3 region: CASSLGGQGNEQFF. In DNA form, the CDR3 reads TGTGCCAGCAGCTTAGGGGGACAGGGCAATGAGCAGTTCTTC. The chain links TRBV7-6 to TRBJ2-1; 9 nucleotides agree with TRBD1. The CDR3 is made up of 14 amino acids. Germline values: CDR1 SGHVS, CDR2 FNYEAQ. V lost 1 base and J lost 6; bases outside the gene matches: 1.

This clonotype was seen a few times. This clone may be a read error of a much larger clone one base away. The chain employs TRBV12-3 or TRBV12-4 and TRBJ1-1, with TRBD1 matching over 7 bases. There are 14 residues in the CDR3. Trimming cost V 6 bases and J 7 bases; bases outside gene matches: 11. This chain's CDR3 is CASRSRGLGIEAFF. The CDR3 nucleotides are TGTGCCAGCAGGAGTAGGGGGCTTGGCATTGAAGCTTTCTTT.

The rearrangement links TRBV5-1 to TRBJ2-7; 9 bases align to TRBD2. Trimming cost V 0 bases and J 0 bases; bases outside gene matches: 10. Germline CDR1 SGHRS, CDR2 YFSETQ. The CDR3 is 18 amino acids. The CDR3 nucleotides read TGCGCCAGCAGCTTGGACGGTAGCGGGAGTCGCATCTCCTACGAGCAGTACTTC. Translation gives CASSLDGSGSRISYEQYF. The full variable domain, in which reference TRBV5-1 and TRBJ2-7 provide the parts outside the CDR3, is KAGVTQTPRYLIKTRGQQVTLSCSPISGHRSVSWYQQTPGQGLQFLFEYFSETQRNKGNFPGRFSGRQFSNSRSEMNVSTLELGDSALYLCASSLDGSGSRISYEQYFGPGTRLTVT.

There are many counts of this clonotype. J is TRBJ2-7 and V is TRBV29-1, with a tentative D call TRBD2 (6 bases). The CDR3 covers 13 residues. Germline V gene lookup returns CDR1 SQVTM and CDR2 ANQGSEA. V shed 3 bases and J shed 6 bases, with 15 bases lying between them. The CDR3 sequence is CSVDIGGALEQYF. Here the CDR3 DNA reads TGCAGCGTTGATATAGGAGGGGCTCTCGAGCAGTACTTC.

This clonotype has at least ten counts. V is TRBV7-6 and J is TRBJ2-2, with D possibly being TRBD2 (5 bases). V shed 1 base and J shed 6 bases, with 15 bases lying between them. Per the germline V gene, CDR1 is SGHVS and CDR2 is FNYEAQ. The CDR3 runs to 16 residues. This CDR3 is CASSLEATGSAGELFF. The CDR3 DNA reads TGTGCCAGCAGCTTAGAAGCGACGGGATCGGCCGGGGAGCTGTTTTTT.

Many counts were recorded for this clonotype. The CDR3 sequence is CASSEDRVGGELFF. CDR3 sequence (DNA): TGTGCCAGCAGTGAAGACAGGGTTGGGGGGGAGCTGTTTTTT. The rearrangement joins TRBV6-1 to TRBJ2-2; a weak D match, TRBD1 (6 bases). The CDR3 has 14 residues. With 1 base removed from V and 8 bases from J, the gap between germline ends came to 11 bases. From germline, CDR1 is MNHNS and CDR2 SASEGT.

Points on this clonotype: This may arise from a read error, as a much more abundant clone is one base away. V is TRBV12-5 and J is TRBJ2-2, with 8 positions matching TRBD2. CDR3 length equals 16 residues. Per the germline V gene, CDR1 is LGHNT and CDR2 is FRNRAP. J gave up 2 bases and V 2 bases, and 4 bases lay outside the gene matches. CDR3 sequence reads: CASGLWRGDNTGELFF. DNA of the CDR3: TGTGCTAGTGGTTTGTGGCGGGGGGACAACACCGGGGAGCTGTTTTTT.

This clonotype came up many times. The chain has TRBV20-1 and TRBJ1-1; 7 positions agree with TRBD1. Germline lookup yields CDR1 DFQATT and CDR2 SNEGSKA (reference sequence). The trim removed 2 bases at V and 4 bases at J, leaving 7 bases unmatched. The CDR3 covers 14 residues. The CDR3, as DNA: TGCAGTGCTAGACAGGACAGGACCTCCACTGAAGCTTTCTTT. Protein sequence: CSARQDRTSTEAFF.